One and the same sample provided the 14 T cell receptor beta chains below, sequenced in a study of blood T cell repertoires in COVID-19. Using immunoSEQ multiplex PCR, the repertoire was profiled, and TCRdb retains in-frame clones only, with some absent. The sample yields 90,000 to 120,000 clones, around 80% seen once. Sequencing used peripheral blood. All receptors derive from a man between 65 and 80 years old with acute or convalescent COVID-19.

The rearrangement joins TRBV15 to TRBJ1-4; no firm D call. This CDR3 has 13 residues. In germline, CDR1 is LNHNV, CDR2 YYDKDF (reference sequence). V shed 3 bases and J shed 5 bases, with 7 bases lying between them. CDR3: CATSRAQNEKLFF. CDR3 DNA sequence: TGTGCCACCAGCAGGGCTCAAAATGAAAAACTGTTTTTT.

This clone came up a few times. The rearrangement uses TRBV24-1 and TRBJ2-2; 10 bases align to TRBD1. The CDR3 extends over 14 amino acids. Losses at the gene ends were 9 bases for V and 6 bases for J; bases not matched to a gene: 6. Germline CDR1 KGHDR, CDR2 SFDVKD. CDR3 sequence reads: CATAGQGMAGELFF. The DNA of the CDR3 is TGTGCCACCGCGGGACAGGGGATGGCCGGGGAGCTGTTTTTT.

As concerns this clone: Mismatch with germline at one junction end may stem from a read error. The rearrangement links TRBV2 to TRBJ1-5; TRBD1 aligns across 8 bases. The CDR3 has 14 amino acids. CDR1 and CDR2 from the germline V gene are SNHLY and FYNNEI. The DNA of the CDR3 is TGCGCCGTCGCCCAAACAGGGGGGGACCAGCCCCAGCATTTT. As protein: CAVAQTGGDQPQHF.

In this sample, this clone turned up a few times. The rearrangement joins TRBV27 to TRBJ2-7; tentatively, D is TRBD2 (6 bases). This CDR3 has 15 residues. Per the germline V gene, CDR1 is MNHEY and CDR2 is SMNVEV (reference sequence). V was shortened by 0 bases and J by 0 bases, with 9 bases between the two germline ends. The CDR3 region is CASSLSPGDSYEQYF. DNA for the CDR3: TGTGCCAGCAGTTTATCGCCGGGGGACTCCTACGAGCAGTACTTC.

The V and J genes are TRBV28 and TRBJ1-2; D perhaps matches TRBD1 (5 bases). Germline CDR1 reads MDHEN; CDR2 reads SYDVKM. This CDR3 spans 15 amino acids. The V gene lost 5 bases and the J gene lost 1 base, with 14 bases spanning the gap. The CDR3 bases are TGTGCCAGCAGTACAGGCTCCGGAAATAACTATGGCTACACCTTC. This translates into CASSTGSGNNYGYTF.

The chain has TRBV5-1 and TRBJ2-3; 12 bases match TRBD2. The CDR3 has 19 residues. Trimming at V came to 4 bases and at J to 0 bases, leaving 12 bases not matched to a gene. From germline, CDR1 is SGHRS and CDR2 YFSETQ. CDR3 nucleotides: TGCGCCAGCAGCAGAGGACTAGCGGGGTCTGAACGTAGCACAGATACGCAGTATTTT. As protein: CASSRGLAGSERSTDTQYF.

The genes are TRBV18 and TRBJ2-5; 10 positions agree with TRBD2. J lost 4 bases, V lost 6 bases, and 5 bases had no gene match. The germline CDR1 and CDR2 sequences are KGHSH and LQKENI. The CDR3 spans 14 residues. The CDR3 nucleotides read TGTGCCAGCTCGAGCGGGGGGGCGAGAGAGACCCAGTACTTC. It encodes CASSSGGARETQYF.

The sample holds one count of this clone. The chain carries TRBV6-5 and TRBJ2-1; the match to TRBD2 covers 9 bases. The CDR3 extends over 13 amino acids. The germline gives CDR1 MNHEY, CDR2 SVGAGI. V gave up 7 bases and J gave up 9 bases; unmatched junction bases: 7. CDR3 nucleotide sequence: TGTGCCAGCACTCAAGGGACTAGCCTTGAGCAGTTCTTC. This sequence encodes CASTQGTSLEQFF.

The chain carries TRBV7-2 and TRBJ2-7; D possibly corresponds to TRBD1 (6 bases). The CDR3 sequence is 14 residues long. The V gene lost 5 bases and the J gene lost 3 bases, with 14 bases spanning the gap. CDR1 and CDR2 from the germline V gene are SGHTA and FQGNSA. Written as DNA, the CDR3 is TGTGCCAGCAGCAGGGACATGAAGAACTACGAGCAGTACTTC. This sequence encodes CASSRDMKNYEQYF.

The CDR3 nucleotides read TGTGCCAGTTCACCAGGGACTAGCCCTGGGGGTACGCAGTATTTT. Its protein product is CASSPGTSPGGTQYF. This chain links TRBV19 with TRBJ2-3; TRBD2 agrees at 9 bases. Germline V gives CDR1 LNHDA, CDR2 SQIVND (reference sequence). Trimming cost V 8 bases and J 8 bases; bases outside gene matches: 14. The CDR3 is 15 residues long.

The rearrangement uses TRBV6-1 and TRBJ2-5; 7 bases fit TRBD2. V shed 2 bases, J shed 1 base, and the junction held 10 bases outside the gene matches. CDR3 length: 17 amino acids. CDR1 is MNHNS, CDR2 SASEGT, per germline. This CDR3 reads CASSESWASGSQETQYF. Written as DNA, the CDR3 is TGTGCCAGCAGTGAATCATGGGCTAGCGGAAGCCAAGAGACCCAGTACTTC.

This chain connects TRBV6-5 to TRBJ2-3; D gene ambiguous. The CDR3 runs 15 residues. Per the germline V gene, CDR1 is MNHEY and CDR2 is SVGAGI. Trimming stripped 1 base from V and 0 bases from J, with 8 bases between. The CDR3 sequence: CASSYFQESTDTQYF. The DNA of the CDR3 is TGTGCCAGCAGTTACTTCCAGGAAAGCACAGATACGCAGTATTTT.

The table lists this clone with a count of one. The V gene is TRBV1, the J gene TRBJ2-7; no check of the table's D call, TRBD2, against the DNA was made. TRBV1 is classified as a pseudogene. This CDR3 is 13 amino acids long. CDR3 nucleotides: TGCACCAGCAGCCGGGGACTCTCCTACGAGCAGTACTTC. Protein sequence: CTSSRGLSYEQYF.

J is TRBJ2-7 and V is TRBV5-4, with 11 bases aligning to TRBD2. V trimming: 7 bases; J trimming: 5 bases; junction bases outside the gene matches: 8. The CDR3 consists of 14 residues. Looked up from germline, CDR1 is SGHNT and CDR2 is YYREEE (reference sequence). The CDR3 region has the DNA TGTGCCAGCGCTTTGACTAGCGGGGCGGACGAGCAGTACTTC. Its protein is CASALTSGADEQYF.